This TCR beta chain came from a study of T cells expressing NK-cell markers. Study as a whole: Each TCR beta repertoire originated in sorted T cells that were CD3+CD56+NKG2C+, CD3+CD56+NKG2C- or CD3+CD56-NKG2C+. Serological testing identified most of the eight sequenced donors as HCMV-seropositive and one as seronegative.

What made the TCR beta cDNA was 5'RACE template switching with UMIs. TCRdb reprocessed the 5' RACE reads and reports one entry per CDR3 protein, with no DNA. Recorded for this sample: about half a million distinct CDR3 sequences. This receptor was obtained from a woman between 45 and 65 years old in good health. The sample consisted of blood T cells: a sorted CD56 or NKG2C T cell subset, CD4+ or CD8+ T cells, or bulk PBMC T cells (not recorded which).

CDR3 loop: CASSYTANTGELFF. The chain recombines TRBV6-6 with TRBJ2-2. The CDR3 totals 14 residues. Germline values: CDR1 MNHNY, CDR2 SVGAGI (reference sequence).